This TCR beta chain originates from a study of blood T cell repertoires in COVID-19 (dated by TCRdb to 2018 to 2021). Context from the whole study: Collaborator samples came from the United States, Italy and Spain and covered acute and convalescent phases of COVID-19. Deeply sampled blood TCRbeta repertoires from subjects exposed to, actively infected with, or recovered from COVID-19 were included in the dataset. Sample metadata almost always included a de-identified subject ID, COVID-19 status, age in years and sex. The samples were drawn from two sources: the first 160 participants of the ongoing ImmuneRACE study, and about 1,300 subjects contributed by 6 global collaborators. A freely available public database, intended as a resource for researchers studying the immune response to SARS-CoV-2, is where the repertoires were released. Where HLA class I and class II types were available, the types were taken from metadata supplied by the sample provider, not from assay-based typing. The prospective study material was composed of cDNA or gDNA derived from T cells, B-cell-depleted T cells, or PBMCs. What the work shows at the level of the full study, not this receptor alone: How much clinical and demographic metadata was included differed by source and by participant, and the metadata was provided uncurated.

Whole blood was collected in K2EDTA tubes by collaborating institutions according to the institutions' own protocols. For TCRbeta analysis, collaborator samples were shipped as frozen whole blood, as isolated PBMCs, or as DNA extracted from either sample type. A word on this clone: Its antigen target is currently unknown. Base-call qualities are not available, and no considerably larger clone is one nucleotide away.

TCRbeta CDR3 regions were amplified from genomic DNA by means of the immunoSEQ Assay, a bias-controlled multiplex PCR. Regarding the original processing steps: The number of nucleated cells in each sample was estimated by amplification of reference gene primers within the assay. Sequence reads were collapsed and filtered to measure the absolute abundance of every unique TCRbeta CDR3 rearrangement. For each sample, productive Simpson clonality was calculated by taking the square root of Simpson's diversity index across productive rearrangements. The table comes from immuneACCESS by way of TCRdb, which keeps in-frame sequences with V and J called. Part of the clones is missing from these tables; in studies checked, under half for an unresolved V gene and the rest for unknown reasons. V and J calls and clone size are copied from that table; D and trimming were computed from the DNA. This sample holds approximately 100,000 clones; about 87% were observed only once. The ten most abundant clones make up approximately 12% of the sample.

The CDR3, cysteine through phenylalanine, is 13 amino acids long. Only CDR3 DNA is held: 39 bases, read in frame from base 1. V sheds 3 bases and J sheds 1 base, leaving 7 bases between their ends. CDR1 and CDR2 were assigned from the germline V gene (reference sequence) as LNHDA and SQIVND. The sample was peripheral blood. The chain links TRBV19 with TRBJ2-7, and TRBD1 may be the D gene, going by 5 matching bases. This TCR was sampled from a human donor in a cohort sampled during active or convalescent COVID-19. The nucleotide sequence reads TGTGCCAGTAGTATGGACATTTCCTACGAGCAGTACTTC. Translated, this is CASSMDISYEQYF.